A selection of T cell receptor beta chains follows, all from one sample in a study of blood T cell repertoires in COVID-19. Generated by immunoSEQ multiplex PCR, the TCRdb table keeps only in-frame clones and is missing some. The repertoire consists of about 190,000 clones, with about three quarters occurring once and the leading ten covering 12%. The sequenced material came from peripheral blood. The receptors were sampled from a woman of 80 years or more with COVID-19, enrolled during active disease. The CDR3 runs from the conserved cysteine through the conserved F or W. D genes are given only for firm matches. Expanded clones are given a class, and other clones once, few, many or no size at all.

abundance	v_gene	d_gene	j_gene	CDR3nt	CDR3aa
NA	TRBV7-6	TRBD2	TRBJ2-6	TGTGCCAGCAGCTTAGTTTGGCGGGGGGCCTCTGGGGCCAACGTCCTGACTTTC	CASSLVWRGASGANVLTF
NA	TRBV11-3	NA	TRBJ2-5	TGTGCCAGCAGCGTAGACCCGGAGACCCAGTACTTC	CASSVDPETQYF
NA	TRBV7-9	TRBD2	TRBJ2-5	TGTGCCAGCAGTTTTAGCGGGAGTCAAGAGACCCAGTACTTC	CASSFSGSQETQYF
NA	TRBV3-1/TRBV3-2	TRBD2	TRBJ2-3	TGTGCCAGCAGTTTAGCGGGGACAGATACGCAGTATTTT	CASSLAGTDTQYF
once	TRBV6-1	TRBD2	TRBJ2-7	TGTGCCAGCAGTGAAGTGAGGGGAGGGTACGAGCAGTACTTC	CASSEVRGGYEQYF
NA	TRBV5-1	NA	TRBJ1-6	TGCGCCAGCAGCTTGGCCGGGATGCCCCTCCACTTT	CASSLAGMPLHF
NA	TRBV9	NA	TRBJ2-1	TGTGCCAGCAGCGTAGATTACGGGAGTGATGAGCAGTTCTTC	CASSVDYGSDEQFF
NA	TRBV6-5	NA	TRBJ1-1	TGTGCCAGCAGATTACACGACGGACGGGGTGAAGCTTTCTTT	CASRLHDGRGEAFF
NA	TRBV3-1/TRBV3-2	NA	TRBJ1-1	TGTGCCAGCATCGCATCAGGGATGAACACTGAAGCTTTCTTT	CASIASGMNTEAFF
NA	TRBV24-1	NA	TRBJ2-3	TGTGCCACCGGGACTTATACGCAGTATTTT	CATGTYTQYF
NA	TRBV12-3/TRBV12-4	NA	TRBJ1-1	TGTGCCAGCAGTCCGACAGGCGAAGCTTTCTTT	CASSPTGEAFF
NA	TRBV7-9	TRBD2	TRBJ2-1	TGTGCCAGCAGCTTAGGGGCAGGGAGGGACAATGAGCAGTTCTTC	CASSLGAGRDNEQFF
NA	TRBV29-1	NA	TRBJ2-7	TGCAGCGTTGCCCCGACAGGCTACGAGCAGTACTTC	CSVAPTGYEQYF
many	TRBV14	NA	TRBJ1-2	TGTGCCAGCAGCACTAGGGTTGACTATGGCTACACCTTC	CASSTRVDYGYTF
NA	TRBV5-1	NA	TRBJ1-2	TGCGCCAGCAGCGTCGGGTCCTATGGCTACACCTTC	CASSVGSYGYTF
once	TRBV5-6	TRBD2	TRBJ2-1	TGTGCCAGCAGCTTCCGCCGCCAAGTGACTAGCGGGGGACTATATGAGCAGTTCTTC	CASSFRRQVTSGGLYEQFF
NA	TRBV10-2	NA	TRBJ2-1	TGCGCCAGCGGCGGACTATCCGCCAATGAGCAGTTCTTC	CASGGLSANEQFF
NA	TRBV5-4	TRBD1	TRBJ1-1	TGTGCCAGCAGCCCCCGGGACAGGGGTTTTGGCACTGAAGCTTTCTTT	CASSPRDRGFGTEAFF
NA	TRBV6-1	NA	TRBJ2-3	TGTGCCAGCAGTGAAACGAGGGTCTGGGTCACAGATACGCAGTATTTT	CASSETRVWVTDTQYF
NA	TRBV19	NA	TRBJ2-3	TGTGCCAGTAGTAACGAGGGAAACACAGATACGCAGTATTTT	CASSNEGNTDTQYF
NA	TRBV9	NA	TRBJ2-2	TGTGCCAGCAGCGGTCAACTAGGGGGCGGGGAGCTGTTTTTT	CASSGQLGGGELFF
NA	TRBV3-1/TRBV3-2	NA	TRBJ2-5	TGTGCCAGCAGCCAAAAATCTAGAAGGGAGACCCAGTACTTC	CASSQKSRRETQYF
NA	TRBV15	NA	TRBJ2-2	TGTGCCACCAGCAGAGATCGGGGGACGGCCTCCACCGGGGAGCTGTTTTTT	CATSRDRGTASTGELFF
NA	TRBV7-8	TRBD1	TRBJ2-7	TGTGCCAGCAGCCGGGACAGTCATCTCTACGAGCAGTACTTC	CASSRDSHLYEQYF
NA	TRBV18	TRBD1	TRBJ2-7	TGTGCCAGCTCACCCTCCGGGACAGGGTCCTACGAGCAGTACTTC	CASSPSGTGSYEQYF
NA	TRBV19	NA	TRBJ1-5	TGTGCCAGTAGTGAGACAAGATGGAAGCCCCAGCATTTT	CASSETRWKPQHF
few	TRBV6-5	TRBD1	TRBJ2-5	TGTGCCAGCAGGGGACAGGGAGGAGAGACCCAGTACTTC	CASRGQGGETQYF
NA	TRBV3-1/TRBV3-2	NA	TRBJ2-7	TGTGCCAGCAGCCTGCCCGGGGATGCCGAGCAGTACTTC	CASSLPGDAEQYF
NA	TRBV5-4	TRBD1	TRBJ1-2	TGTGCCAGCAGCTTGGACCCGGGACAGTTCTATGGCTACACCTTC	CASSLDPGQFYGYTF
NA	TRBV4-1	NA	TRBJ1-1	TGCGCCAGCAGCCAACCGCCTAGTGAAGCTTTCTTT	CASSQPPSEAFF
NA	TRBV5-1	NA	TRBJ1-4	TGCGCCAGCAGCTTGATCGGTGGAGGTAATGAAAAACTGTTTTTT	CASSLIGGGNEKLFF
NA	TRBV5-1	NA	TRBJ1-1	TGCGCCAGCAGCTTGGCAGGGATTGAAGCTTTCTTT	CASSLAGIEAFF
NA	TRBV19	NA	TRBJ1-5	TGTGCCAGTAGTATAGGAGGGAATCAGCCCCAGCATTTT	CASSIGGNQPQHF
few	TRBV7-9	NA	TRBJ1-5	TGTGCCAGCAGCCCCAAAGGGGGTAATCAGCCCCAGCATTTT	CASSPKGGNQPQHF
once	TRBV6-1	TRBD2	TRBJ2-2	TGTGCCAGCAGTGAACAACCCGGGGGGGCCTCCGGGGAGCTGTTTTTT	CASSEQPGGASGELFF
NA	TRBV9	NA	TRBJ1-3	TGTGCCAGCAGCCTCATGGGGGGGGCCGGGAACACCATATATTTT	CASSLMGGAGNTIYF
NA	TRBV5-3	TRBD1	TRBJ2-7	TGTGCCAGAAGCTTGGATACAGGGGGCCAAGCGCACCGACAAAGCAGCTCCTACGAGCAGTACTTC	CARSLDTGGQAHRQSSSYEQYF
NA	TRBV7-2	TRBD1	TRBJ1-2	TGTGCCAGCAGCCCCGACAGGGTTAAAGGCTACACCTTC	CASSPDRVKGYTF
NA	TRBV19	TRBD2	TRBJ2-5	TGTGCCAGTAGTGTCGGACTAGCGGGGGGGCAAGGGACCCAGTACTTC	CASSVGLAGGQGTQYF
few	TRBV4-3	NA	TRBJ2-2	TGCGCCAGCAGCCAAACGACAGCTTCGAACACCGGGGAGCTGTTTTTT	CASSQTTASNTGELFF
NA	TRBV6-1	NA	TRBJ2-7	TGTGCCAGCAGTGAAGGCCCCGGGAGCGCCTACGAGCAGTACTTC	CASSEGPGSAYEQYF
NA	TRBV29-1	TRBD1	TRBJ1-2	TGCAGCGTAGCAGGACAGGCTAACTATGGCTACACCTTC	CSVAGQANYGYTF
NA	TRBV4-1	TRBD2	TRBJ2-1	TGCGCCAGCAGCCAAGTGGGGGGGAGCGGGAGGGGGGATGAGCAGTTCTTC	CASSQVGGSGRGDEQFF
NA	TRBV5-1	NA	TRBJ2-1	TGCGCCAGCAGCTTACTTCAGTCGGGCAATGAGCAGTTCTTC	CASSLLQSGNEQFF
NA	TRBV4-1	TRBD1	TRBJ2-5	TGCGCCAGCAGCCAAGAATTGACAGGGGGTGAAGAGACCCAGTACTTC	CASSQELTGGEETQYF
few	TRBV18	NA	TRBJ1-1	TGTGCCAGCTCACCAGCACTTAACACTGAAGCTTTCTTT	CASSPALNTEAFF
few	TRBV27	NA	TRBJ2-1	TGTGCCAGCAGTTTTTCGGCCAGTTCGGGTCAGTTCTTC	CASSFSASSGQFF
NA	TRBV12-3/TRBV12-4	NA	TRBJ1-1	TGTGCCAGCAGCCTACTGGGGGCAGTTGAAGCTTTCTTT	CASSLLGAVEAFF
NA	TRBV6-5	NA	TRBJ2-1	TGTGCCGGCTCACTAGTCCACACCGCGTACAATGAGCAGTTCTTC	CAGSLVHTAYNEQFF
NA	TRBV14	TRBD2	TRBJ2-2	TGTGCCAGCAGCCAAGAACTAGCGGGAGCTAACACCGGGGAGCTGTTTTTT	CASSQELAGANTGELFF
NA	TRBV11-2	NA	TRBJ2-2	TGTGCCAGCACCCCCGGGAGGAACACCGGGGAGCTGTTTTTT	CASTPGRNTGELFF
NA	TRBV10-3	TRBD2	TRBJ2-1	TGTGCCATCAGTACCGGACTAGCGGGAGGTCCCAGCTCCTACAATGAGCAGTTCTTC	CAISTGLAGGPSSYNEQFF